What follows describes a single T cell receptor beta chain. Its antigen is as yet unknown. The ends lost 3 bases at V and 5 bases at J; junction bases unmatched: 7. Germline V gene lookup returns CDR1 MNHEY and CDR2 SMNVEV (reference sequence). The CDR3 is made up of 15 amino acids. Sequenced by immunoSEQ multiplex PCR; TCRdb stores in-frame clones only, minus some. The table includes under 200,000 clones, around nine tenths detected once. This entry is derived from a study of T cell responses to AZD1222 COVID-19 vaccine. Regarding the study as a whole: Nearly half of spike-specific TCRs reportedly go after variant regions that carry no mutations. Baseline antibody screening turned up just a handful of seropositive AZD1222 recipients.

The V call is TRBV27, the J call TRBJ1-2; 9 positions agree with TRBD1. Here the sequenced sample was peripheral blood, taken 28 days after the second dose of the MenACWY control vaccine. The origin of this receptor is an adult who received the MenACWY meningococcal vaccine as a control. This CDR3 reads CASSFGQGTYYGYTF. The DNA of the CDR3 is TGTGCCAGCAGTTTCGGACAGGGGACTTATTATGGCTACACCTTC.